This T cell receptor (beta chain) is from a study of B cell selection in AIRE deficiency. Sorting defined conventional CD4 T cells as CD4+CD127+. Control samples were from healthy, unrelated donors. Study-wide results and caveats: Tconv and Treg cells from AIRE-deficient patients resembled healthy donors in TCRBV usage, CDR3 length and diversity. Shared Treg sequences were biased toward short CDR3s with few non-templated nucleotide insertions. Roughly 31% of healthy-shared Treg TCRbeta sequences appeared in patient Tconv cells.

Concerning this clone: The antigen is undetermined.

Clones were read by immunoSEQ multiplex PCR, and TCRdb kept only the in-frame ones, dropping some. The repertoire holds about 25,000 clones, with 90% to 96% as singletons. This TCR came from a human donor in good health. The specimen was CD4+CD127+ conventional T cells sorted from PBMCs.

DNA for the CDR3: TGTGCCAGCAGTTCCGGATTGTACAATCAGCCCCAGCATTTT. As protein: CASSSGLYNQPQHF. This chain links TRBV27 with TRBJ1-5; no clear D gene. The CDR3 has 14 residues. CDR1 and CDR2 from the germline V gene are MNHEY and SMNVEV (reference sequence). Trimming removed 4 bases from V and 3 bases from J, with 10 bases in between.